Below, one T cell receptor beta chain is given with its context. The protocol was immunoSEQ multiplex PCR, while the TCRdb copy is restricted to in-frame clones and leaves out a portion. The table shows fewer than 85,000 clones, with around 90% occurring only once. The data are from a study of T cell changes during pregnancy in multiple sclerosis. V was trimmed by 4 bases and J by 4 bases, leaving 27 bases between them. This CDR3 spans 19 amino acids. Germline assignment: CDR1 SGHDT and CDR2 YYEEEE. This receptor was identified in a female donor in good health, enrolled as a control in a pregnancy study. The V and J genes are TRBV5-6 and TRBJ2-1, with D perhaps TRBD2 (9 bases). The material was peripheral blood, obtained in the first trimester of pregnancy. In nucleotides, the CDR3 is TGTGCCAGCAGCCTAGAAACCGGGACAGGCGGGGGGGATTACAATGAGCAGTTCTTC. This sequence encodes CASSLETGTGGGDYNEQFF.